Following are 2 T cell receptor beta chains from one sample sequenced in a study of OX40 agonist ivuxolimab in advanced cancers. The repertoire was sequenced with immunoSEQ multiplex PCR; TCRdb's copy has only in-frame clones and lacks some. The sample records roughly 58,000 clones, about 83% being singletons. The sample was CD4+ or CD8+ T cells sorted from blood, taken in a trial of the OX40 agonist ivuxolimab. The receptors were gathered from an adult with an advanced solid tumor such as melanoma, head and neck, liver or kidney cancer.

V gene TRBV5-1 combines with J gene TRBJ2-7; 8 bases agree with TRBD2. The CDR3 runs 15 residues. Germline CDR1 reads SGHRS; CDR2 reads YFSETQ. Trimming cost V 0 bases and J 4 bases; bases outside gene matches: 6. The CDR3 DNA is TGCGCCAGCAGCTTGGCGAGCGGGAGTGATTACGAGCAGTACTTC. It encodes CASSLASGSDYEQYF.

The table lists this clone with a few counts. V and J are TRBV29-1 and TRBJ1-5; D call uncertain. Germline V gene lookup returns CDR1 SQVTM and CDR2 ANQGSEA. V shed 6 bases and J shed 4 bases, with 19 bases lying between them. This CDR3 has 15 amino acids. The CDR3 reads CSVADGLLGNQPQHF. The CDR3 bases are TGCAGCGTGGCGGACGGGCTGTTGGGGAATCAGCCCCAGCATTTT. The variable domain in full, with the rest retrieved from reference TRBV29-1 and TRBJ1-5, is SAVISQKPSRDICQRGTSLTIQCQVDSQVTMMFWYRQQPGQSLTLIATANQGSEATYESGFVIDKFPISRPNLTFSTLTVSNMSPEDSSIYLCSVADGLLGNQPQHFGDGTRLSIL.